The T cell receptor (beta chain) under discussion was sequenced for a study of shared clonotypes between healthy human individuals. For this clone: The antigen remains undetermined.

Germline-derived CDR1 and CDR2 are SGHDT and YYEEEE. The CDR3 extends over 15 amino acids. Trimming cost V 0 bases and J 3 bases; bases outside gene matches: 4. Study-level findings and limits: When naive CD4 clonotypes were compared across several donors, about 5% were shared.

Naive CD8 cells were CD45RO-negative, positively selected for CCR7, excluding terminally differentiated effector memory CD45RA+ cells. Measured with immunoSEQ multiplex PCR; TCRdb has only the in-frame clones, and not every one. This sample has more than 550,000 clones, with roughly 94% found just once. This sequence was found in a man younger than 40 in good health. The sample consisted of naive CD8+ T cells sorted from blood. The gene calls are TRBV5-6 and TRBJ2-3, with 7 positions matching TRBD2. The CDR3 here is CASSLAGEGTDTQYF. The CDR3 region has the DNA TGTGCCAGCAGCTTGGCCGGGGAGGGGACAGATACGCAGTATTTT.